This is a list of T cell receptor beta chains from one sample in a study of post-analysis software for immune sequencing data. TCRdb re-analysed the PCR reads in MiXCR, keeping a single row per CDR3 protein. Among roughly 540,000 distinct CDR3 sequences listed, around 31% were seen once. Sequencing was done on a sample of blood. The receptors were sampled from a girl aged 2-17 years with multiple sclerosis. CDR3s include the opening cysteine and the closing phenylalanine or tryptophan. Fields, in order: J gene, clone size, V gene, D gene, CDR3 protein, CDR3 DNA. D genes are given only for firm matches. Size is stated for part of the rows, as once, few or many counts, or as a class when the clone is expanded.

j_gene: TRBJ2-5; abundance: few; v_gene: TRBV7-9; d_gene: -; CDR3aa: CASSSGQQGLGETQYF; CDR3nt: TGTGCCAGCAGCTCAGGCCAACAGGGTCTGGGGGAGACCCAGTACTTC
j_gene: TRBJ2-7; abundance: few; v_gene: TRBV20-1; d_gene: -; CDR3aa: CSARDGDRSSYEQYF; CDR3nt: TGCAGTGCTAGAGATGGCGACAGGAGCTCCTACGAGCAGTACTTC
j_gene: TRBJ2-4; abundance: few; v_gene: TRBV5-5; d_gene: -; CDR3aa: CASSSGRGEPLAKNIQYF; CDR3nt: TGTGCCAGCAGTTCGGGTAGGGGGGAACCTTTAGCCAAAAACATTCAGTACTTC
j_gene: TRBJ2-5; abundance: few; v_gene: TRBV20-1; d_gene: -; CDR3aa: CSARDRRRAVETQYF; CDR3nt: TGCAGTGCTAGAGATCGACGCAGGGCGGTTGAGACCCAGTACTTC
j_gene: TRBJ1-2; abundance: -; v_gene: TRBV3-1; d_gene: -; CDR3aa: CASSQVWVGYTF; CDR3nt: TGTGCCAGCAGCCAAGTCTGGGTGGGCTACACCTTC
j_gene: TRBJ1-1; abundance: -; v_gene: TRBV4-1; d_gene: -; CDR3aa: CASRVGVNTEAFF; CDR3nt: TGCGCCAGCAGAGTCGGGGTGAACACTGAAGCTTTCTTT
j_gene: TRBJ2-1; abundance: few; v_gene: TRBV2; d_gene: -; CDR3aa: CASRLLGSEQFF; CDR3nt: TGTGCCAGCAGGCTATTGGGCAGCGAGCAGTTCTTC
j_gene: TRBJ2-5; abundance: -; v_gene: TRBV7-3; d_gene: -; CDR3aa: CAGSLIAGRETQYF; CDR3nt: TGTGCCGGCAGCTTAATTGCAGGGCGAGAGACCCAGTACTTC
j_gene: TRBJ2-5; abundance: -; v_gene: TRBV20-1; d_gene: -; CDR3aa: CSARETGARGETQYF; CDR3nt: TGCAGTGCCAGAGAGACGGGGGCGCGGGGAGAGACCCAGTACTTC
j_gene: TRBJ2-1; abundance: -; v_gene: TRBV10-1; d_gene: TRBD2; CDR3aa: CASSDSGGFGNEQFF; CDR3nt: TGCGCCAGCAGTGACAGCGGGGGATTCGGGAATGAGCAGTTCTTC